This T cell receptor beta chain was found in a study of blood T cell repertoires in COVID-19. Participants' own reports of clinical history determined their cohort assignment. In Cohort 3, a recovered donor had either two negative PCRs, clearance, or symptom resolution. Germline CDR1 LNHDA, CDR2 SQIVND (reference sequence). The CDR3 spans 12 residues. Comments on this clone: An end of the junction differs from the germline gene, which may be a read error.

Clones were sequenced by immunoSEQ multiplex PCR, and TCRdb holds only the in-frame ones, with some missing. This sample has around 300,000 clones, with roughly 86% found just once. Material: PBMCs or T cells enriched from blood (not recorded which). This clonotype was obtained from a woman aged 25 to 45 who had recovered from COVID-19. The genes are TRBV19 and TRBJ1-1; no firm D call. The CDR3 loop is CASTTWSGRSSF. The CDR3 DNA follows: TGTGCCAGTACCACATGGTCAGGTCGGTCCTCCTTT. Full variable domain (remainder filled in from reference TRBV19 and TRBJ1-1): DGGITQSPKYLFRKEGQNVTLSCEQNLNHDAMYWYRQDPGQGLRLIYYSQIVNDFQKGDIAEGYSVSREKKESFPLTVTSAQKNPTAFYLCASTTWSGRSSFGQGTRLTVV.